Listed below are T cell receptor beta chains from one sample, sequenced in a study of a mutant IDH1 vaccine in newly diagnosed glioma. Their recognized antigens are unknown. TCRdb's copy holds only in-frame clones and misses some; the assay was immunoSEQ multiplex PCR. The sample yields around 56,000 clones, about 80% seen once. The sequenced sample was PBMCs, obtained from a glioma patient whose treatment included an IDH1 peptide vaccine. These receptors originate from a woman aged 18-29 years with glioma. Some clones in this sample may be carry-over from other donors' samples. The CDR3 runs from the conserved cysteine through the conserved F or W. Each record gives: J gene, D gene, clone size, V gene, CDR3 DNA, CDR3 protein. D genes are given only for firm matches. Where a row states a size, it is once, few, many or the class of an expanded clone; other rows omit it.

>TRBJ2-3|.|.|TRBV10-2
TGCGCCAGCAAGGGGTGGCCCCACCGCACAGATACGCAGTATTTT
CASKGWPHRTDTQYF
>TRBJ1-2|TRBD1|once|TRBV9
TGTGCCAGCAGCCCCGACAGGGCTGGCTATGGCTACACCTTC
CASSPDRAGYGYTF
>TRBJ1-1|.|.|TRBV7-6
TGTGCCAGCAGCACCGGACAGTTGAACACTGAAGCTTTCTTT
CASSTGQLNTEAFF
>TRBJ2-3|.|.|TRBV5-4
TGTGCCAGCAGCTTGGACACAGATACGCAGTATTTT
CASSLDTDTQYF
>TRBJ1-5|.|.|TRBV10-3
TGTGCCACCTCAGGGGACCTTAGCAATCAGCCCCAGCATTTT
CATSGDLSNQPQHF
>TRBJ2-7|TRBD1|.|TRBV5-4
TGTGCCAGCAGCCGAGGTCAGGGGGCTTACGAGCAGTACTTC
CASSRGQGAYEQYF
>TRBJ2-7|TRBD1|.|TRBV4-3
TGCGCCAGCAGCAAGGACAGGGTTAGGCCCTACGAGCAGTACTTC
CASSKDRVRPYEQYF
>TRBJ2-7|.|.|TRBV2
TGTGCCAGCCGGACATCTCCCTACGAGCAGTACTTC
CASRTSPYEQYF
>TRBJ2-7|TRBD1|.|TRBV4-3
TGCGCCAGCAGCCACCTGACAGGGAAATACGAGCAGTACTTC
CASSHLTGKYEQYF
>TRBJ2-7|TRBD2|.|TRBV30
TGTGCCTGGAGCCCGGGAGGGAACGAGCAGTACTTC
CAWSPGGNEQYF
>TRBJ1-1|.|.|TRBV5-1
TGCGCCAGCAGCTTGTCCGTAATGAACACTGAAGCTTTCTTT
CASSLSVMNTEAFF
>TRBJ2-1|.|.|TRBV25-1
TGTGCCAGCAGTCCAATGAATGAGCAGTTCTTC
CASSPMNEQFF
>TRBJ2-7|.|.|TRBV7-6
TGTGCCAGCAGCTTAGCCCCAGATTCCTACGAGCAGTACTTC
CASSLAPDSYEQYF
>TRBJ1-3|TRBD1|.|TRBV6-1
TGTGCCAGCGGGACAGGATCCTCTGGAAACACCATATATTTT
CASGTGSSGNTIYF
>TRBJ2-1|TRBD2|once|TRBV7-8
TGTGCCAGCAGCCCAAGAACTAGCGGGGTTAATGAGCAGTTCTTC
CASSPRTSGVNEQFF
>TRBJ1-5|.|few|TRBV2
TGTGCCAGCAGCGCAGGGGTTAGCAATCAGCCCCAGCATTTT
CASSAGVSNQPQHF
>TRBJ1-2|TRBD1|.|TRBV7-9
TGTGCCAGCAGCTTAGGGACAGGGGTGGACTATGGCTACACCTTC
CASSLGTGVDYGYTF
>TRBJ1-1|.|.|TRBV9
TGTGCCAGCAGCGCTCTGACAGATGAAGCTTTCTTT
CASSALTDEAFF
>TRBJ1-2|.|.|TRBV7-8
TGTGCCAGCAGCTTAATAGGAATCCCCACGGAGAACTATGGCTACACCTTC
CASSLIGIPTENYGYTF
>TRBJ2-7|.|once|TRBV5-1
TGCGCCAGCAGCTTGAAAGTACCGGGGGAGCAGTACTTC
CASSLKVPGEQYF
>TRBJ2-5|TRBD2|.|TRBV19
TGTGCCAGTAGGACTAGCGGGAGCCTCGAGACCCAGTACTTC
CASRTSGSLETQYF
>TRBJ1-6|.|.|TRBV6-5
TGTGCCAGTTCACGGGCAGGGAGGAATTCACCCCTCCACTTT
CASSRAGRNSPLHF
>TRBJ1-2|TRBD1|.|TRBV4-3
TGCGCCAGCAGCCCGGGACAGTACTATGGCTACACCTTC
CASSPGQYYGYTF
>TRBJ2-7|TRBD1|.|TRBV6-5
TGTGCCAGCAGGCCCCCGGGACAGGGTCTCTACGAGCAGTACTTC
CASRPPGQGLYEQYF
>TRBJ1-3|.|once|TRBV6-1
TGTGCCAGCAGTGGGCAGGGCCTCTCTGGAAACACCATATATTTT
CASSGQGLSGNTIYF
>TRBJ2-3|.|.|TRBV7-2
TGTGCCAGCAGCTTAGAGCGCCTCACAGATACGCAGTATTTT
CASSLERLTDTQYF
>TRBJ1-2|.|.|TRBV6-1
TGTGCCAGCAGTGGCCCAGTCCAAAACTACGATGGCTACACCTTC
CASSGPVQNYDGYTF
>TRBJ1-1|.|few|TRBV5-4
TGTGCCAGCAGCTTGGTAAGGATGAAGGGCACTGAAGCTTTCTTT
CASSLVRMKGTEAFF
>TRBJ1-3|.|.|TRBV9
TGTGCCAGCAGCGTGGCGGGGGGAGGAAACACCATATATTTT
CASSVAGGGNTIYF
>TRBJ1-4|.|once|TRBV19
TGTGCCAGTAGGGCGGGCTTTAATGAAAAACTGTTTTTT
CASRAGFNEKLFF
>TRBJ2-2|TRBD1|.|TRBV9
TGTGCCAGCAGCGCATGGGACAGCATCGGGGAGCTGTTTTTT
CASSAWDSIGELFF
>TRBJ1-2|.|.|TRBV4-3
TGCGCCAGCAGCCAAGAAGCGGACCAGCCCAGGGCGTACTATGGCTACACCTTC
CASSQEADQPRAYYGYTF
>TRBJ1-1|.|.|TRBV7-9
TGTGCCAGCGGCTTACCCCGACGGGACACTGAAGCTTTCTTT
CASGLPRRDTEAFF
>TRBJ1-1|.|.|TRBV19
TGTGCCACCTCAGTCCTCGGCGAAGCTTTCTTT
CATSVLGEAFF
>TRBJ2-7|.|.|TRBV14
TGTGCCAGCAGCCAACAGGCCGGGGGCCGCCATCGTCCCTACGAGCAGTACTTC
CASSQQAGGRHRPYEQYF
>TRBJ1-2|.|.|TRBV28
TGTGCCAGCAGTTTGACATCTTTCAGGGGAAACTATGGCTACACCTTC
CASSLTSFRGNYGYTF
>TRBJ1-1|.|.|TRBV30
TGTGCCTGGAGCGTAAAGGGGGGAGCTTTCTTT
CAWSVKGGAFF
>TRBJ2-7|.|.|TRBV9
TGTGCCAGCAGCTCCCAGGGGGGCTACGAGCAGTACTTC
CASSSQGGYEQYF
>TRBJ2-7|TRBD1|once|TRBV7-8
TGTGCCAGCAGCTTAACAGGGGCCTCTCACGAGCAGTACTTC
CASSLTGASHEQYF
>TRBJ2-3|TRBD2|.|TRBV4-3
TGCGCCAGCAGCCGGGGACTAGCGGGGGGGCCCCTCGATACGCAGTATTTT
CASSRGLAGGPLDTQYF
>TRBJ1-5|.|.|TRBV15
TGTGCCACCAGCAGAGATCGGCGGCACAATCAGCCCCAGCATTTT
CATSRDRRHNQPQHF
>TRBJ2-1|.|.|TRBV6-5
TGTGCCAGCAGTTACTCGACCAGCGGAAGGGGGGGGCAGTTCTTC
CASSYSTSGRGGQFF
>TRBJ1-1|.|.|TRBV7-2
TGTGCCAGCAGCTTAGTGGTCACTGAAGCTTTCTTT
CASSLVVTEAFF
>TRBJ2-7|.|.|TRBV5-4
TGTGCCAGCAGCTTCGGCTACGAGCAGTACTTC
CASSFGYEQYF
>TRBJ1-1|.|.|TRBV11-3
TGTGCCAGCAGCCTCGATTTGAACACTGAAGCTTTCTTT
CASSLDLNTEAFF